This TCR beta chain was captured by sequencing in a study of cytomegalovirus exposure and HLA in healthy donors. On this clone: No antigen is known for it.

Findings of the study overall: TCR beta sequences reportedly predicted the HLA-A and HLA-B alleles of most subjects accurately. Sequencing had likely introduced a cluster of highly shared sequence variants as an artifact. In a later analysis, the majority of CMV-associated beta chains seemingly showed HLA restriction.

The study ran its PCR with 60 Vbeta and 13 Jbeta primers. Original methodology: Some 80 million unique TCR beta chains, 9 million to 12 million shared, were counted in a later analysis. Some clones are missing from TCRdb's copy, which holds only in-frame ones; the method was immunoSEQ multiplex PCR. D and trimming come from the DNA, and the V and J calls and clone size come from that table. The data show approximately 130,000 clones, with roughly three quarters seen just once and 2.5% to 3.5% held by the top ten. The CDR3 has 15 amino acids. V gave up 5 bases and J gave up 1 base, with 12 bases separating them. In germline, CDR1 is SEHNR, CDR2 FQNEAQ (reference sequence).

The sample comprised PBMCs. This receptor was taken from a man between 25 and 39 years old in good health and CMV-seronegative. The rearrangement uses TRBV7-9 and TRBJ1-5; no clear D. The CDR3 DNA sequence: TGTGCCAGCAGCGCAGGCTATGGGAGCAATCAGCCCCAGCATTTT. The encoded protein is CASSAGYGSNQPQHF.